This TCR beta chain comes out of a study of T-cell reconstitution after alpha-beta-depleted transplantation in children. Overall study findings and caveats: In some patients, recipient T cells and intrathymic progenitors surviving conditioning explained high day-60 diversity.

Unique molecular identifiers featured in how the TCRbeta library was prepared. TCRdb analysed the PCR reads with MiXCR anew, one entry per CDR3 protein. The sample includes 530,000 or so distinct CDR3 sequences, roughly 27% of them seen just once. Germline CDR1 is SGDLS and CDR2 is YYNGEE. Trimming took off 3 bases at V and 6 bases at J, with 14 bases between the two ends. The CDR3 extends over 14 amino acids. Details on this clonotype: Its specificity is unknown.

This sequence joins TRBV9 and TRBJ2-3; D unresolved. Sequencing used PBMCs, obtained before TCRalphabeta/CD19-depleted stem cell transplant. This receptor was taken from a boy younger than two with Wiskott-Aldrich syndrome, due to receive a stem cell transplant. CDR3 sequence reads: CASSARSLGDTQYF. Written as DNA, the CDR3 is TGTGCCAGCAGCGCGAGATCCTTGGGGGATACGCAGTATTTT.